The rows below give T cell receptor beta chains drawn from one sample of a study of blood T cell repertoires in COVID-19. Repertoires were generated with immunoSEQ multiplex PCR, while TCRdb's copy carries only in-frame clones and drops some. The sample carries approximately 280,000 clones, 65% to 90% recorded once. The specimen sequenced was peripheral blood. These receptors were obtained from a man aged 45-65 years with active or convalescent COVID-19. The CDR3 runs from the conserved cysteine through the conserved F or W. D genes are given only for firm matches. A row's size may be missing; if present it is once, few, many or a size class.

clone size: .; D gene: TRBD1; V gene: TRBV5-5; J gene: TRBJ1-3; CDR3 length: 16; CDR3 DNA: TGTGCCAGCATCCGAGATGCAGGGGGCACGGGAAACACCATATATTTT; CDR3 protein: CASIRDAGGTGNTIYF
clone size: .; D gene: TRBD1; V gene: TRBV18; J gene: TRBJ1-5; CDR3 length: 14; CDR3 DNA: TGTGCCAGCTCACAGGACAGGGTGGGTCAGCCCCAGCATTTT; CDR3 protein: CASSQDRVGQPQHF
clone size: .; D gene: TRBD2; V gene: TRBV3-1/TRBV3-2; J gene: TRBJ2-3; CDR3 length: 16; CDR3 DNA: TGTGCCAGCAGCCAGGGACTAGCGGGAGGAAGAGATACGCAGTATTTT; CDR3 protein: CASSQGLAGGRDTQYF
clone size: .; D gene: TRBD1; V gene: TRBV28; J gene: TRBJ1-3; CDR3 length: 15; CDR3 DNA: TGTGCCAGCAGCCAGGGGGGCATCTATGGAAACACCATATATTTT; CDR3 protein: CASSQGGIYGNTIYF
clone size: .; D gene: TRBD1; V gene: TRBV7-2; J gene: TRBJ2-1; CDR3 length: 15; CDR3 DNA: TGTGCCAGCAGCAGCTACAGGGGGCTCTACAATGAGCAGTTCTTC; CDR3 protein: CASSSYRGLYNEQFF
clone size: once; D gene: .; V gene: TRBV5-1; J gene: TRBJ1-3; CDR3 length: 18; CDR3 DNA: TGCGCCAGCAGCTTGGAAGTCTCGAGGGGGAGCTCTGGAAACACCATATATTTT; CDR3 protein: CASSLEVSRGSSGNTIYF
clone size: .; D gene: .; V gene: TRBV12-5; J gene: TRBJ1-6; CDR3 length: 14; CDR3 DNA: TGTGCTAGTGGTTTGGACGGCAGGGGTGGACCCCTCCACTTT; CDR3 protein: CASGLDGRGGPLHF
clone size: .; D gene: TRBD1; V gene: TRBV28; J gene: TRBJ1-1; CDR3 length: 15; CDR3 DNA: TGTGCCAGCAGGGAAGGGGGCCAAAGGAACACTGAAGCTTTCTTT; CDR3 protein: CASREGGQRNTEAFF
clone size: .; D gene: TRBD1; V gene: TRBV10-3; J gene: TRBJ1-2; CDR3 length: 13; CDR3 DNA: TGTGCCATCAGTGGGGACAGTAACTATGGCTACACCTTC; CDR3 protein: CAISGDSNYGYTF
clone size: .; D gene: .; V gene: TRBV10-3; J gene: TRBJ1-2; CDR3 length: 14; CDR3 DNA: TGTGCCATCAGTGATGGACAGTTTTCCTATGGCTACACCTTC; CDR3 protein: CAISDGQFSYGYTF
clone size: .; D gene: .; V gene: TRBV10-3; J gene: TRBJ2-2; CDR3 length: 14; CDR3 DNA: TGTGCCATCAGTGGTAGCAGGGATAGATTCGAGCTGTTTTTT; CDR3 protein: CAISGSRDRFELFF
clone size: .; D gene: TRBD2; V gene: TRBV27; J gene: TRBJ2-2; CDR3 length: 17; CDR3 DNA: TGTGCCACCTTAGAACTAGCGGACAATACGAACACCGGGGAGCTGTTTTTT; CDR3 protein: CATLELADNTNTGELFF
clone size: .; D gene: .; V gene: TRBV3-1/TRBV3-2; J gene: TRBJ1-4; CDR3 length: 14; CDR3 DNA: TGTGCCAGCAGCCTAAAGGCGGGGAATGAAAAACTGTTTTTT; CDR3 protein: CASSLKAGNEKLFF
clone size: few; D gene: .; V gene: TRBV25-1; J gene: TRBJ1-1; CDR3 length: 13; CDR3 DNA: TGTGCCAGCAGAAAGACAGTGAACACTGAAGCTTTCTTT; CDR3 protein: CASRKTVNTEAFF
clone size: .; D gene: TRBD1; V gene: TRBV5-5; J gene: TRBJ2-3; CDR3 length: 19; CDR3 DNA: TGTGCCAGCAGCCCCATCCCCCGTTCGACAGGGGGATATTCAGATACGCAGTATTTT; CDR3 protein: CASSPIPRSTGGYSDTQYF
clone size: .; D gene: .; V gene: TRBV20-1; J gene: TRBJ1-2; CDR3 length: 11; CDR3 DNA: TGCAGCTTCAAGCGAAGCTATGGCTACACCTTC; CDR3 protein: CSFKRSYGYTF
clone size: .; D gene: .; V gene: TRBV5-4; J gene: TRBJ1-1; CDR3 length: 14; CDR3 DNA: TGTGCCAGCAGCCGAGACAGGTTTAACACTGAAGCTTTCTTT; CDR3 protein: CASSRDRFNTEAFF
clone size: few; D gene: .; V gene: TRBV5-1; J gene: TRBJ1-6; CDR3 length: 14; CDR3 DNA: TGCGCCAGCAGCTTGGGTCCCCCCCTTTCACCCCTCCACTTT; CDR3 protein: CASSLGPPLSPLHF
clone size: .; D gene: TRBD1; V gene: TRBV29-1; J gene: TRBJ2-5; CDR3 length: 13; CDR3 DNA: TGCAGCGCCGGACAGGTCGCCAAAGAGACCCAGTACTTC; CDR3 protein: CSAGQVAKETQYF
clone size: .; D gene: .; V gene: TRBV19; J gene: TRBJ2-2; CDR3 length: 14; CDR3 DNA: TGTGCCAGTACCCGGACAGCCAGTCGAGGGGAGCTGTTTTTT; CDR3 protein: CASTRTASRGELFF
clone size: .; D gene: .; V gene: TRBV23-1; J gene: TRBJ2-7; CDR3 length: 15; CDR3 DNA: TGCGCCAGCAGTCACATGGTAGCTCCTTCGTACGAGCAGTACTTC; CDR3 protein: CASSHMVAPSYEQYF
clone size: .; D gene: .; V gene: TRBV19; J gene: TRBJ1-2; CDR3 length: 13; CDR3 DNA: TGTGCCAGTAACGCAGGGGCGGACTATGGCTACACCTTC; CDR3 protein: CASNAGADYGYTF
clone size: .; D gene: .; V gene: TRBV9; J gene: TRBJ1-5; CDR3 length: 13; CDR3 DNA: TGTGCCAGCAGCCCGGAGGGGAACCGGCCCCAGCATTTT; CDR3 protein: CASSPEGNRPQHF
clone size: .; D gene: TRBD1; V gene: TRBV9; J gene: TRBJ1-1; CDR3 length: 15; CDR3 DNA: TGTGCCAGCAGCGCCTATACGACAGGGGAGGCTGAAGCTTTCTTT; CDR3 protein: CASSAYTTGEAEAFF
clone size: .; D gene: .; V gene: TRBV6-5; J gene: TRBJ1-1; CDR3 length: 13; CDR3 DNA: TGTGCCAGCAGTATAACAGGGAACACTGAAGCTTTCTTT; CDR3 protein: CASSITGNTEAFF
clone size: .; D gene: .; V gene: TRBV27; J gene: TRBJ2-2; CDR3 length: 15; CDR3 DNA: TGTGCCAGCAGTTTAGGTCAGCGACGGACCGGGGAGCTGTTTTTT; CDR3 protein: CASSLGQRRTGELFF
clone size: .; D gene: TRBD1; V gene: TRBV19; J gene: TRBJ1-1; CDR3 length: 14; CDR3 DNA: TGTGCCAGTAGACTAGACAGGGTCAACACTGAAGCTTTCTTT; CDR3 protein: CASRLDRVNTEAFF